A selection of T cell receptor beta chains follows, all from one sample in a study of blood T cell repertoires in COVID-19. Here immunoSEQ multiplex PCR was the method, and the copy in TCRdb shows in-frame clones only, minus some. The table lists approximately 270,000 clones, under 90% of them singletons. The sequencing sample was made of PBMCs or T cells enriched from blood (not recorded which). The receptors shown here come from an older woman who had recovered from COVID-19. Both conserved end residues are part of each CDR3. Fields, in order: D gene, clone size, J gene, V gene, CDR3 DNA, CDR3 protein. A D gene is named only where the DNA matches it firmly. The size entry is marked missing in some rows and otherwise reads once, few, many or a size class.

>.|.|TRBJ2-7|TRBV28
TGTGCCAGCAGTCGCCCAGGGGCTAACTACGAGCAGTACTTC
CASSRPGANYEQYF
>.|.|TRBJ1-6|TRBV30
TGTGCCTGGTCAGGACAAACTAATTCACCCCTCCACTTT
CAWSGQTNSPLHF
>.|once|TRBJ1-1|TRBV30
TGTGCCTGGAGTAGGTACCGGGGGGCGCACACTGAAGCTTTCTTT
CAWSRYRGAHTEAFF
>.|once|TRBJ1-3|TRBV12-3/TRBV12-4
TGTGCCAGCAGTTACGCGGGAAACACCATATATTTT
CASSYAGNTIYF
>TRBD2|.|TRBJ2-2|TRBV7-9
TGTGCCAGCAGCCGCCGGGGGACTAGCGGGAGTTTGCCCGGGGAGCTGTTTTTT
CASSRRGTSGSLPGELFF
>TRBD1|.|TRBJ1-1|TRBV12-3/TRBV12-4
TGTGCCAGCAGTTTGACAGGGAGCGCTTTCTTT
CASSLTGSAFF
>.|.|TRBJ1-4|TRBV30
TGTGCCTGGACCTGGGGGGGAAGGGAAAAACTGTTTTTT
CAWTWGGREKLFF
>.|.|TRBJ2-5|TRBV4-2
TGTGCCAGCAGCCAAGATAGTAGGACCCAGTACTTC
CASSQDSRTQYF
>.|.|TRBJ2-3|TRBV14
TGTGCCAGCAGCCAAGCTGGGGCCCGTAATACGCAGTATTTT
CASSQAGARNTQYF
>TRBD1|.|TRBJ2-2|TRBV9
TGTGCCAGCAGCGTAGGGACAGGACCGAACACCGGGGAGCTGTTTTTT
CASSVGTGPNTGELFF
>.|.|TRBJ1-2|TRBV5-4
TGTGCCAGCAGCTTGGTTTCAGATAACTATGGCTACACCTTC
CASSLVSDNYGYTF
>.|once|TRBJ1-4|TRBV6-1
TGTGCCAGCAGTGAAGAGAACCCTCGGAGGATCCGTGATTTT
CASSEENPRRIRDF
>.|.|TRBJ1-1|TRBV9
TGTGCCAGCAGCGTCGGAGAGGGAGAAGCTTTCTTT
CASSVGEGEAFF
>TRBD1|.|TRBJ1-1|TRBV30
TGTGCCTGGCGTCAGGGGGCTGGCCCGAAGCTATCTGAAGCTTTCTTT
CAWRQGAGPKLSEAFF
>.|.|TRBJ2-3|TRBV7-9
TGTGCCAGCAGCTTAGCTTCGGGACTTCTCTACACAGATACGCAGTATTTT
CASSLASGLLYTDTQYF
>.|once|TRBJ2-2|TRBV9
TGTGCCAGCAGCGTGTGGGAGACCGGGGAGCTGTTTTTT
CASSVWETGELFF
>TRBD1|.|TRBJ2-2|TRBV6-4
TGTGCCAGCAAAGGGGACAGGAACACCGGGGAGCTGTTTTTT
CASKGDRNTGELFF
>.|few|TRBJ2-1|TRBV11-2
TGTGCCAGCAGCTTTCCTGGGCTCTCCTACAATGAGCAGTTCTTC
CASSFPGLSYNEQFF
>.|.|TRBJ1-1|TRBV11-2
TGTGCCAGCAGCTCACAGACAGGAACTAACACTGAAGCTTTCTTT
CASSSQTGTNTEAFF
>.|.|TRBJ1-1|TRBV9
TGTGCCAGCAGCCTGCAGGGCGACACTGAAGCTTTCTTT
CASSLQGDTEAFF
>.|.|TRBJ2-3|TRBV2
TGTGCCAGCAGGGTTCTAACTAGCACAGATACGCAGTATTTT
CASRVLTSTDTQYF
>TRBD2|.|TRBJ2-1|TRBV9
TGTGCCAGCAGCGCCCAGGTAGGGACTAGCGGGGATGAGCAGTTCTTC
CASSAQVGTSGDEQFF
>TRBD1|.|TRBJ2-7|TRBV28
TGTGCCAGCGCCCTCCAGACAGGGTACTCCTACGAGCAGTACTTC
CASALQTGYSYEQYF
>.|.|TRBJ2-7|TRBV7-2
TGTGCCAGCAGCTTACGCCAGGGTAATCCCTACGAGCAGTACTTC
CASSLRQGNPYEQYF
>.|.|TRBJ2-5|TRBV7-9
TGTGCCAGCAGCTTAGATCAGGGGGGGACCCAGTACTTC
CASSLDQGGTQYF
>TRBD1|.|TRBJ1-4|TRBV9
TGTGCCAGCAGCGTAACAGGGGCTTTAGCAACTAATGAAAAACTGTTTTTT
CASSVTGALATNEKLFF
>TRBD1|.|TRBJ2-3|TRBV9
TGTGCCAGCAGCGACGGACAGGGGGCGCCAGATACGCAGTATTTT
CASSDGQGAPDTQYF
>TRBD1|few|TRBJ1-1|TRBV30
TGTGCCTGGACAGGGGGAAGTCGAGCTTTCTTT
CAWTGGSRAFF
>TRBD1|.|TRBJ1-1|TRBV27
TGTGCCAGCAGTCAGGGGGCGGGTAACCCTTTCTTT
CASSQGAGNPFF
>TRBD2|.|TRBJ2-2|TRBV7-3
TGTGCCAGCAGCTTAACGCCCCGGGCTAGCGGAGAATCCGGGGAGCTGTTTTTT
CASSLTPRASGESGELFF
>.|once|TRBJ2-1|TRBV20-1
TGCAGTGCTAGTAGAAAGCAGGGGTCCTACAATGAGCAGTTCTTC
CSASRKQGSYNEQFF
>.|.|TRBJ1-2|TRBV15
TGTGCCACCAGCAGAGTCGGGGGAGTCTATGGCTACACCTTC
CATSRVGGVYGYTF
>TRBD1|.|TRBJ1-4|TRBV29-1
TGCAGCGTTGGCCCAGGACAGGGTTTAGAAAAACTGTTTTTT
CSVGPGQGLEKLFF
>.|.|TRBJ1-3|TRBV7-9
TGTGCCAGCAGCTTAGTGTCGGGAACCTCTGGAAACACCATATATTTT
CASSLVSGTSGNTIYF
>TRBD2|.|TRBJ2-7|TRBV5-1
TGCGCCAGCAGCCCGGTTGGGCGGGAGGGCCTGAGGGAGCAGTACTTC
CASSPVGREGLREQYF
>TRBD1|.|TRBJ1-5|TRBV28
TGTGCCAGCAGTTTCCACCGGACAGGAGGAGGTAATCAGCCCCAGCATTTT
CASSFHRTGGGNQPQHF
>TRBD1|.|TRBJ1-5|TRBV5-1
TGCGCCAGCAGCGCGGGACAGGGAAGCAATCAGCCCCAGCATTTT
CASSAGQGSNQPQHF
>TRBD1|once|TRBJ1-6|TRBV4-1
TGCGCCAGCAGCCAAGGTACGGGACAGGGGGCGCGAAATTCACCCCTCCACTTT
CASSQGTGQGARNSPLHF
>TRBD1|.|TRBJ1-5|TRBV7-2
TGTGCCAGCAGCTTAGTTGGGACAGGCGATCAGCCCCAGCATTTT
CASSLVGTGDQPQHF
>TRBD2|few|TRBJ2-7|TRBV11-2
TGTGCCAGCAGCCGACTAGCGGGCGAGCAGTACTTC
CASSRLAGEQYF
>TRBD1|.|TRBJ1-4|TRBV5-1
TGCGCCAGCAGCTTTACTGGACAGGGGGGTGAAAAACTGTTTTTT
CASSFTGQGGEKLFF
>.|once|TRBJ2-7|TRBV28
TGTGCCAGCAGATCTTACAGGCCCTACGAGCAGTACTTC
CASRSYRPYEQYF
>.|.|TRBJ2-1|TRBV5-1
TGCGCCAGCAGCCCCGGCCCCGGGCCGGAGGATGAGCAGTTCTTC
CASSPGPGPEDEQFF
>TRBD1|.|TRBJ1-5|TRBV9
TGTGCCAGCAGCGGAGGAACAGGGGCGGAGGCTTGGCGGCCCCAGCATTTT
CASSGGTGAEAWRPQHF
>TRBD2|.|TRBJ2-7|TRBV12-3/TRBV12-4
TGTGCCAGCAGGGGACTAGCGGGAAACGAGCAGTACTTC
CASRGLAGNEQYF
>.|.|TRBJ1-2|TRBV30
TGTGCCTGCAACAGACCGGGGTCGGGCAGCGCTAACTATGGCTACACCTTC
CACNRPGSGSANYGYTF
>.|once|TRBJ2-5|TRBV27
TGTGCCAGCAGCTCCCGGACAGTATTGGAGGAGGAGACCCAGTACTTC
CASSSRTVLEEETQYF
>TRBD2|.|TRBJ2-1|TRBV27
TGTGCCAGCAGTTCACTCCGCAGCGGGGGGTTGGGCAATGAGCAGTTCTTC
CASSSLRSGGLGNEQFF
>TRBD2|.|TRBJ2-7|TRBV28
TGTGCCAGCACCCGGGGCCGCGGGAGGACGATCGACGAGCAGTACTTC
CASTRGRGRTIDEQYF
>TRBD2|.|TRBJ2-1|TRBV30
TGTGCCTCGAGTCAAGAGAGCGGGAGAAAGCAGTTCTTC
CASSQESGRKQFF
>.|.|TRBJ2-1|TRBV25-1
TGTGCCAGCAGACGAGGAAGATACAATGAGCAGTTCTTC
CASRRGRYNEQFF